The sequence of this TCR beta chain was determined in a study of T cells in Graves' hyperthyroidism and ophthalmopathy (dated by TCRdb to the late 2010s). Background for the entire study: To identify TCR V-J signatures that set the groups apart, the researchers used a discovery cohort of approximately 98 patients, made up of under 45 with Graves' ophthalmopathy and some 55 with stable Graves' hyperthyroidism. The 75 to 100 discovery patients were divided at random into training and test sets in a 7:3 ratio. The paper describes TCR Vbeta CDR3 sequencing of 135 peripheral blood samples, made up of about 41 ophthalmopathy patients, some 76 hyperthyroidism patients and some 17 progressor patients. The study also compared thyroid tissue and blood T-cell repertoires from about six Graves' hyperthyroidism patients. Prospective prediction of ophthalmopathy was tested in an independent validation cohort of 18 to 20 hyperthyroidism patients and 15 to 17 patients who later progressed to ophthalmopathy. Following sampling, methimazole starting at 30 mg daily was given to hyperthyroidism patients, and high-dose intravenous methylprednisolone was given to ophthalmopathy patients. Overall results and qualifications from the work: No statistical method was used to set the sample size in advance, and investigators knew the group allocation. In validation, the model predicted progression to ophthalmopathy a median of 6.5 months before onset, with over 60% sensitivity and 72.22% specificity. Ophthalmopathy was separated from stable hyperthyroidism by a 13 V-J signature model, with over 85% sensitivity and just over 81% specificity obtained in cross-validation and 80%/75% obtained in testing. Most expanded thyroid clonotypes (frequency above 0.001) were also detected in blood, suggesting blood repertoires may reflect thyroid immune responses.

The TCR beta CDR3 regions were amplified from the RNA transcripts. For the first round of RT-PCR on the TCR CDR3, the HTBI primer set was used together with the Qiagen OneStep RT-PCR kit. A second multiplex PCR round built the libraries, followed by size selection and purification. Libraries were sequenced paired-end with 100 bp reads on an Illumina HiSeq2000. The authors processed their data as follows. SOAPnuke was used to process the raw data, throwing out any read that contained adapters or uncalled bases, had a mean Phred below 15, or lacked an exact constant-primer or identifier match. High-quality paired reads were merged using COPE v1.2.5, and each unique nucleotide sequence was defined as a clonotype. Clonotypes were aligned to IMGT TRBV, TRBD and TRBJ reference segments using MiTCR v1.1. The analysis was restricted to V-J combinations with a frequency above 0.0001, which together covered about 99% of the repertoires. The TCS score was defined as the ratio of F50 (clonal expansion) to E x V (chaos), calculated using BLOSUM62-based TCRdist between CDR3 peptides within each V-J. Welch's t-statistics and random forest reduced roughly 530 V-J features to 13, which were used in a naive Bayes classifier (R e1071). The similarity between thyroid and blood repertoires was quantified using the Morisita-Horn index. Using fastp at Q25 and MiXCR, TCRdb reprocessed the public reads and kept productive beta chains. Every distinct CDR3 protein forms one entry, paired with its most common genes and DNA. TCRdb's processing, not the authors' own work, is the source of the V and J calls. The sample includes approximately 700,000 distinct CDR3 sequences, with 45% observed a single time. The top ten constitute roughly 7.2% of the sample.

Any patient with an uncontrolled infection, another autoimmune disease, pregnancy or lactation was excluded. Clinical symptoms, serum thyroxine and TRAb, thyroid ultrasound, and orbital computed tomography formed the basis for the diagnoses. Trizol reagent was used to extract total RNA, and RNA quality was then checked on an Agilent 2100 Bioanalyzer. From its cysteine to its phenylalanine, the CDR3 spans 15 amino acids. Only the CDR3 DNA is retained, 45 bases long and in frame from the first base. Via the germline V gene, CDR1 is SGHRS and CDR2 YFSETQ. This clonotype was seen just once. It has no known antigen specificity. An end of the junction does not agree with germline; a read error may underlie this.

The chain uses TRBV5-1 and TRBJ1-1, and TRBD1 aligns with 9 junction nucleotides. Material for sequencing was peripheral blood or thyroid tissue (not recorded which). The receptor's source is an adult man with Graves' disease, either hyperthyroidism or ophthalmopathy (not recorded which). The DNA sequence is TGCGCCACCAGCCGGGACAGGGAATGGGACACTGAAGCTTTCTTT. This gives the protein CATSRDREWDTEAFF. Outside the CDR3, residues come from the reference TRBV5-1 and TRBJ1-1 proteins, so the full variable domain is: KAGVTQTPRYLIKTRGQQVTLSCSPISGHRSVSWYQQTPGQGLQFLFEYFSETQRNKGNFPGRFSGRQFSNSRSEMNVSTLELGDSALYLCATSRDREWDTEAFFGQGTRLTVV.